Below are 16 T cell receptor beta chains sequenced from a single sample in a study of radiation and T cells in renal cell carcinoma. Sequencing used immunoSEQ multiplex PCR; TCRdb keeps in-frame clones, though not all of them. Of around 140,000 clones listed, about 88% are singletons. Stated time point: baseline pretreatment blood. Treatment meaning: 15 Gy SBRT to primary tumor, nephrectomy 4 weeks later. The source was blood, collected from a patient whose treatment included radiotherapy and nephrectomy. The source is a woman in her 70s with renal cell carcinoma.

The chain has TRBV6-1 and TRBJ1-3; D unclear. The V gene lost 6 bases and the J gene lost 8 bases, with 17 bases spanning the gap. CDR3 length: 14 amino acids. Per the germline V gene, CDR1 is MNHNS and CDR2 is SASEGT. CDR3 protein: CASRVGVVGDTIYF. The CDR3 DNA reads TGTGCCAGCAGGGTTGGCGTAGTTGGGGACACCATATATTTT.

The chain carries TRBV4-1 and TRBJ1-6, with TRBD1 as a possible D gene (6 bases). The CDR3 is 16 amino acids. Germline V gives CDR1 MGHRA, CDR2 YSYEKL. V was clipped by 0 bases and J by 5 bases, with 11 bases between them. The DNA of the CDR3 is TGCGCCAGCAGCCAAGATTTGAGGACAGATAATTCACCCCTCCACTTT. Translation gives CASSQDLRTDNSPLHF.

This chain connects TRBV9 to TRBJ2-7; D possibly matches TRBD1 or TRBD2 (6 bases each). This CDR3 contains 14 residues. V lost 4 bases to trimming and J lost 4 bases, with 15 bases between them. From germline, CDR1 is SGDLS and CDR2 YYNGEE. CDR3 DNA: TGTGCCAGCAGCACAACGTGGGGGGCTTACGAGCAGTACTTC. Translated, it gives CASSTTWGAYEQYF.

This clone has a handful of counts. This chain links TRBV7-8 with TRBJ1-5, with TRBD1 as a possible D gene (6 bases). Germline loops: CDR1 SGHVS, CDR2 FQNEAQ. Trimming stripped 5 bases from V and 4 bases from J, with 15 bases between. This CDR3 has 15 residues. The CDR3 region has the DNA TGTGCCAGCAGCCCTAGAGGGGGGCTGAATCAGCCCCAGCATTTT. It codes for CASSPRGGLNQPQHF.

The chain is built from TRBV2 and TRBJ1-5; 9 bases fit TRBD1. Germline values: CDR1 SNHLY, CDR2 FYNNEI. This CDR3 spans 15 amino acids. Germline trimming cut 5 bases from V and 2 bases from J; bases unmatched to any gene: 4. The CDR3 region has the DNA TGTGCCAGCAGTTATGGGACAGGGCGCAATCAGCCCCAGCATTTT. It codes for CASSYGTGRNQPQHF. Variable domain in full (rest from reference TRBV2 and TRBJ1-5): EPEVTQTPSHQVTQMGQEVILRCVPISNHLYFYWYRQILGQKVEFLVSFYNNEISEKSEIFDDQFSVERPDGSNFTLKIRSTKLEDSAMYFCASSYGTGRNQPQHFGDGTRLSIL.

This chain uses TRBV6-4 with TRBJ2-3, with 8 positions matching TRBD2. Germline V gene lookup returns CDR1 MRHNA and CDR2 SNTAGT. J gave up 1 base and V 5 bases, and 5 bases lay outside the gene matches. The CDR3 totals 15 residues. The DNA of the CDR3 is TGTGCCAGCAGTAGAAATAGCGGGGGCACAGATACGCAGTATTTT. As protein: CASSRNSGGTDTQYF.

The chain uses TRBV15 and TRBJ1-2; D perhaps matches TRBD1 (5 bases). The CDR3 spans 14 residues. From germline, CDR1 is LNHNV and CDR2 YYDKDF (reference sequence). V was cut by 6 bases and J by 1 base, with 12 bases left in between. The CDR3 DNA is TGTGCCACCAGGGAGCAGGGACTTAACTATGGCTACACCTTC. This encodes CATREQGLNYGYTF.

V gene TRBV4-2 combines with J gene TRBJ2-1; D may be TRBD1 or TRBD2 (6 bases each). V was shortened by 0 bases and J by 2 bases, with 14 bases between the two germline ends. Per germline, CDR1 LGHNA and CDR2 YNFKEQ. This CDR3 contains 17 residues. The CDR3 bases are TGTGCCAGCAGCCAAGATTTGGGGGCTAGCGCCTACAATGAGCAGTTCTTC. Residues: CASSQDLGASAYNEQFF.

The chain uses TRBV4-2 and TRBJ1-6, with D maybe TRBD1 (5 bases). With 4 bases removed from V and 14 bases from J, the gap between germline ends came to 18 bases. Germline V gene data show CDR1 as LGHNA and CDR2 as YNFKEQ. The CDR3 consists of 14 residues. The CDR3 region is CASSPPGPSTALHF. The CDR3 coding sequence is TGTGCCAGCAGCCCACCGGGACCCTCTACGGCCCTCCACTTT.

This clone was picked up a small number of times. The chain is built from TRBV6-1 and TRBJ2-7; possibly TRBD2 for D (6 bases). The CDR3 is 12 amino acids. Trimming removed 8 bases at V and 6 bases at J, with 14 bases between. CDR1 is MNHNS, CDR2 SASEGT, per germline. CDR3 DNA sequence: TGTGCCAGCGGCCTCGCGGGAAGCGAGCAGTACTTC. This gives the protein CASGLAGSEQYF.

V and J are TRBV5-4 and TRBJ1-2; D perhaps matches TRBD1 (6 bases). This CDR3 contains 15 residues. Trimming stripped 4 bases from V and 4 bases from J, with 17 bases between. CDR1 and CDR2 from the germline V gene are SGHNT and YYREEE (reference sequence). The CDR3, as DNA: TGTGCCAGCAGCCCACCTGGGACAACCTTCTATGGCTACACCTTC. It codes for CASSPPGTTFYGYTF.

The gene calls are TRBV5-5 and TRBJ2-1, with TRBD2 identical over 8 bases. The CDR3 has 14 amino acids. Germline V gene sequence: CDR1 SGHKS, CDR2 YYEKEE (reference sequence). V gave up 4 bases and J gave up 2 bases; unmatched junction bases: 2. This CDR3 is CASSRTSTYNEQFF. CDR3 coding DNA: TGTGCCAGCAGCCGGACTAGCACCTACAATGAGCAGTTCTTC.

This clone appeared a single time. The V gene is TRBV6-5, the J gene TRBJ2-7, with a possible D match to TRBD2 (6 bases). Deletions cut 6 bases from V and 2 bases from J, with 17 bases between. This CDR3 spans 15 amino acids. Germline values: CDR1 MNHEY, CDR2 SVGAGI. Here the CDR3 DNA reads TGTGCCAGCAGCCGGAGGGCTGGTAGGGCCTACGAGCAGTACTTC. This codes for CASSRRAGRAYEQYF.

The rearrangement links TRBV5-6 to TRBJ2-3, with no clear D. Germline V CDR1 and CDR2: SGHDT, YYEEEE. The V end lost 0 bases, the J end lost 11 bases, and 10 bases lay between the germline ends. This CDR3 spans 12 amino acids. In nucleotides, the CDR3 is TGTGCCAGCAGCTTGGGGCCTACCCTGCAGTATTTT. Its translation: CASSLGPTLQYF.

This CDR3 is CASSYGGGVPEQYF. The CDR3 bases are TGTGCCAGCAGTTACGGCGGGGGGGTCCCGGAGCAGTACTTC. The V and J genes are TRBV6-6 and TRBJ2-7, with 9 bases identical to TRBD2. This CDR3 region has 14 residues. Germline V lookup: CDR1 MNHNY, CDR2 SVGAGI (reference sequence). J gave up 7 bases and V 2 bases, and 6 bases lay outside the gene matches.

The chain employs TRBV2 and TRBJ1-4; possible D gene TRBD1, 5 bases. Trimming cost V 6 bases and J 8 bases, with 10 bases left between them. Germline CDR1 reads SNHLY; CDR2 reads FYNNEI. There are 12 residues in the CDR3. Here the CDR3 DNA reads TGTGCCAGCAGAACCGGGGGGGAAAAACTGTTTTTT. It specifies CASRTGGEKLFF.